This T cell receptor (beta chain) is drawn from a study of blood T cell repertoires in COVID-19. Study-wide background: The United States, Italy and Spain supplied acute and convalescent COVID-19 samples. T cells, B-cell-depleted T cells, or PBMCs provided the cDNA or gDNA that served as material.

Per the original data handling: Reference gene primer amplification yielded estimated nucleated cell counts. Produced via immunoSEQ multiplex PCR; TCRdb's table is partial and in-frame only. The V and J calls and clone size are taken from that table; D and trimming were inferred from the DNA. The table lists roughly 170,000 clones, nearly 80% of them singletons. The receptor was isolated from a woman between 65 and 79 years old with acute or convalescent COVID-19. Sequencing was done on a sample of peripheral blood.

The CDR3 nucleotides are TGTGCCAGCAGTCGGGATGCAAGCTCTGGAAACACCATATATTTT. Amino acids: CASSRDASSGNTIYF. The chain recombines TRBV5-4 with TRBJ1-3; the D is unclear. Germline CDR1 and CDR2: SGHNT and YYREEE (reference sequence). The germline V and J ends were trimmed by 5 bases and 0 bases, with 12 bases remaining between them. This CDR3 contains 15 residues.